This T cell receptor beta chain originates from a study of naive and memory T cell subsets. Four PCR rounds used nested alpha and beta constant region primers plus the SP2 primer. From the 5' RACE reads, TCRdb called clonotypes with MiXCR, one entry per CDR3 protein. Of about 59,000 distinct CDR3 sequences listed, 8% to 9% are singletons. Deletions cut 5 bases from V and 0 bases from J, with 13 bases between. The CDR3 consists of 15 residues. Germline-derived CDR1 and CDR2 are LNHDA and SQIVND (reference sequence). The library had UMIs added by 3' ligation of an oligonucleotide to TCR cDNA. Input was about 1 to 1,100 ng of DNase-treated total RNA without cell sorting.

The gene calls are TRBV19 and TRBJ1-1; tentatively, D is TRBD1 (6 bases). This TCR derives from a female donor in good health. The CDR3 protein is CASSPRTALNTEAFF. In nucleotides, the CDR3 is TGTGCCAGTAGTCCAAGGACAGCCTTGAACACTGAAGCTTTCTTT.